These 27 T cell receptor beta chains came from one sample sequenced in a study of T cell repertoires in aging, cancer and after chemotherapy. Peripheral blood genomic DNA, not sorted cells or RNA, was the template. Multiplex touch-down PCR with TRB-A/B primers amplified rearranged V-D-J TRB sequences. Using its own MiXCR run on the multiplex PCR reads, TCRdb lists one record per CDR3 protein. The sample records more than 1,500 distinct CDR3 sequences, over 30% being singletons. What was sequenced was blood. These receptors were collected from a human donor with a solid tumor.

This chain connects TRBV25-1 to TRBJ2-2; a possible D gene is TRBD1 (6 bases). Germline V gene sequence: CDR1 MGHDK, CDR2 SYGVNS. The V end lost 3 bases, the J end lost 0 bases, and 11 bases lay between the germline ends. The CDR3 is made up of 16 amino acids. CDR3 DNA sequence: TGTGCCAGCAGTGATTGGGCAGGGGCGAACACCGGGGAGCTGTTTTTT. Protein: CASSDWAGANTGELFF.

This clonotype was seen only a few times. The chain recombines TRBV6-6 with TRBJ1-1; 7 nucleotides agree with TRBD1. The germline V gene has CDR1 MNHNY and CDR2 SVGAGI (reference sequence). V gave up 5 bases and J gave up 1 base; unmatched junction bases: 1. This CDR3 region has 13 residues. The CDR3 reads CASSRQGNTEAFF. Here the CDR3 DNA reads TGTGCCAGCAGTCGACAGGGGAACACTGAAGCTTTCTTT.

This clonotype is labeled as large. The CDR3 DNA follows: TGCAGCGTTGTTAGATGGGCCGCAGATACGCAGTATTTT. It is translated as CSVVRWAADTQYF. The rearrangement joins TRBV29-1 to TRBJ2-3; D is unresolved. From germline, CDR1 is SQVTM and CDR2 ANQGSEA. V shed 4 bases and J shed 4 bases, with 12 bases lying between them. CDR3 length: 13 residues.

The genes are TRBV5-4 and TRBJ2-7; D is perhaps TRBD1 (5 bases). There are 13 residues in the CDR3. Germline values: CDR1 SGHNT, CDR2 YYREEE (reference sequence). V lost 0 bases and J 4 bases, leaving 8 bases between the germline ends. In DNA form, the CDR3 reads TGTGCCAGCAGCTTGGAAAACAGGTACGAGCAGTACTTC. Protein product: CASSLENRYEQYF. The full variable domain, its missing parts supplied by reference TRBV5-4 and TRBJ2-7, is ETGVTQSPTHLIKTRGQQVTLRCSSQSGHNTVSWYQQALGQGPQFIFQYYREEENGRGNFPPRFSGLQFPNYSSELNVNALELDDSALYLCASSLENRYEQYFGPGTRLTVT.

For this clonotype: Possible read error: a much larger clone is one base away. The chain links TRBV30 to TRBJ2-7; maybe TRBD1 (6 bases). CDR1 and CDR2 (germline): GTSNPN, SVGIG (reference sequence). V lost 8 bases and J 4 bases, leaving 21 bases between the germline ends. This CDR3 comprises 14 residues. CDR3 coding DNA: TGTGCCAGTATCCTCCGGACAGCGACGTACGAGCAGTACTTC. Its protein is CASILRTATYEQYF. Full variable domain (remainder filled in from reference TRBV30 and TRBJ2-7): SQTIHQWPATLVQPVGSPLSLECTVEGTSNPNLYWYRQAAGRGLQLLFYSVGIGQISSEVPQNLSASRPQDRQFILSSKKLLLSDSGFYLCASILRTATYEQYFGPGTRLTVT.

This clonotype has only a few counts. This rearrangement joins TRBV6-2 or TRBV6-3 to TRBJ2-1; D unresolved. V shed 7 bases and J shed 3 bases, with 13 bases lying between them. The CDR3 is made up of 14 amino acids. Germline lookup yields CDR1 MNHEY and CDR2 SVGEGT. CDR3 in amino acids: CASNIGSLYNEQFF. The CDR3 region has the DNA TGTGCCAGCAATATCGGGTCGCTCTACAATGAGCAGTTCTTC.

The chain links TRBV19 to TRBJ2-1; 11 bases map to TRBD2. The CDR3 runs 18 residues. CDR1 and CDR2 (germline): LNHDA, SQIVND (reference sequence). The V gene end was trimmed by 4 bases and the J gene end by 0 bases; junction bases not matched to a gene: 8. This CDR3 is CASSKGGTSGFSYNEQFF. The CDR3, as DNA: TGTGCCAGTAGTAAGGGAGGGACTAGCGGTTTCTCCTACAATGAGCAGTTCTTC.

The rearrangement joins TRBV29-1 to TRBJ2-5; perhaps TRBD2 as D (6 bases). Between the trimmed V and J ends, which lost 6 bases and 4 bases, there was a span of 9 bases. CDR3 length: 11 residues. CDR1 SQVTM and CDR2 ANQGSEA come from the germline V gene. CDR3 amino acids: CSVPGGETQYF. Written as DNA, the CDR3 is TGCAGCGTACCCGGGGGAGAGACCCAGTACTTC.

The V gene is TRBV18, the J gene TRBJ2-1, with TRBD1 identical over 7 bases. CDR3 length equals 15 residues. J lost 6 bases, V lost 3 bases, and 8 bases had no gene match. Germline V lookup: CDR1 KGHSH, CDR2 LQKENI. CDR3: CASSPDRDPTNEQFF. The CDR3 nucleotides are TGTGCCAGCTCACCCGACAGGGATCCCACCAATGAGCAGTTCTTC.

This clonotype was seen only a few times. This sequence joins TRBV6-1 and TRBJ2-1; no reliable D call. The V end lost 6 bases, the J end lost 10 bases, and 13 bases lay between the germline ends. Per germline, CDR1 MNHNS and CDR2 SASEGT. This CDR3 spans 12 amino acids. CDR3 in DNA: TGTGCCAGCAGGGGTCCCCCATCGGAGCAGTTCTTC. Translated, it gives CASRGPPSEQFF.

The chain is built from TRBV11-1 and TRBJ2-7; TRBD2 matches at 7 bases. The CDR3 loop spans 15 amino acids. Trimming took 1 base from V and 3 from J; bases not matched to a gene: 6. The germline V gene encodes CDR1 SGHAT and CDR2 FQDESV (reference sequence). CDR3 amino acids: CASSLVSASGYEQYF. The CDR3 DNA follows: TGTGCCAGCAGCTTAGTTAGCGCTAGCGGCTACGAGCAGTACTTC.

The gene calls are TRBV7-2 and TRBJ2-5; TRBD2 matches 8 bases. J lost 5 bases, V lost 5 bases, and 10 bases had no gene match. The germline gives CDR1 SGHTA, CDR2 FQGNSA. The CDR3 consists of 15 residues. Here the CDR3 reads CASSLRLAPEETQYF. CDR3 nucleotides: TGTGCCAGCAGCCTAAGACTAGCGCCAGAGGAGACCCAGTACTTC.

V usage is TRBV18 and J usage is TRBJ2-3, with 7 bases identical to TRBD2. The CDR3 is 16 residues long. Unmatched junction bases numbered 8, after V lost 4 bases and J lost 1 base. Per germline, CDR1 KGHSH and CDR2 LQKENI. CDR3 region: CASSRGRGSGTDTQYF. The CDR3 nucleotides are TGTGCCAGCTCACGGGGCCGCGGGAGCGGCACAGATACGCAGTATTTT.

This chain joins TRBV19 and TRBJ2-1, with TRBD2 identical over 7 bases. The CDR3 is 16 residues long. CDR1 is LNHDA and CDR2 is SQIVND in the germline V gene (reference sequence). Trimming removed 5 bases from V and 5 bases from J; junction bases left unmatched: 12. This chain's CDR3 is CASSPLGGGSDNEQFF. The CDR3 nucleotides read TGTGCCAGTAGTCCCCTTGGGGGAGGGAGTGACAATGAGCAGTTCTTC.

This chain joins TRBV5-4 and TRBJ1-6; D is unresolved. The CDR3 sequence is 16 residues long. Between the trimmed V and J ends, which lost 0 bases and 8 bases, there was a span of 15 bases. The germline V gene has CDR1 SGHNT and CDR2 YYREEE (reference sequence). The CDR3 region is CASSLGTGSLDSPLHF. CDR3 nucleotide sequence: TGTGCCAGCAGCTTGGGTACCGGTTCTTTGGATTCACCCCTCCACTTT.

The chain uses TRBV18 and TRBJ2-3; TRBD1 matches 7 bases. J lost 1 base, V lost 3 bases, and 7 bases had no gene match. Germline V gives CDR1 KGHSH, CDR2 LQKENI. The CDR3 is 16 residues long. CDR3 coding DNA: TGTGCCAGCTCACCCCTCGGGACAGCCCGCACAGATACGCAGTATTTT. It is translated as CASSPLGTARTDTQYF.

This chain links TRBV10-3 with TRBJ2-7; no clear D gene. CDR1 and CDR2 (germline): ENHRY, SYGVKD. Trimming pared 2 bases from V and 5 bases from J, leaving 13 bases between. CDR3 length equals 14 residues. CDR3 protein: CAISEKGNGNEQYF. In nucleotides, the CDR3 is TGTGCCATCAGTGAGAAAGGGAACGGTAACGAGCAGTACTTC.

This clonotype was counted a few times. The chain combines TRBV6-2 or TRBV6-3 with TRBJ2-1; 12 bases fit TRBD2. The CDR3 has 18 amino acids. Germline CDR1 is MNHEY and CDR2 is SVGEGT. J gave up 4 bases and V 2 bases, and 9 bases lay outside the gene matches. The CDR3 DNA follows: TGTGCCAGCAGTTACAGAGTCGGTACTAGCGGGGGGTACAATGAGCAGTTCTTC. It is translated as CASSYRVGTSGGYNEQFF.

The V gene is TRBV10-3, the J gene TRBJ1-1; D gene ambiguous. The CDR3 sequence is 11 residues long. Trimming took off 6 bases at V and 3 bases at J, with 5 bases between the two ends. Germline V gene lookup returns CDR1 ENHRY and CDR2 SYGVKD. CDR3 loop: CAISRHTEAFF. CDR3 DNA: TGTGCCATCAGCAGACACACTGAAGCTTTCTTT.

This chain joins TRBV7-6 and TRBJ2-7; D possibly corresponds to TRBD2 (7 bases). CDR1 and CDR2 from the germline V gene are SGHVS and FNYEAQ. The CDR3 consists of 18 residues. V dropped 3 bases and J dropped 0 bases, with 21 bases sitting between them. The CDR3 DNA reads TGTGCCAGCAGCTTTCCGGAGGGGGGGCACGACCTCTCCTACGAGCAGTACTTC. Protein: CASSFPEGGHDLSYEQYF.

Only a few counts were recorded for this clonotype. In DNA form, the CDR3 reads TGTGCCAGCAGCTCGGGGACAGGGGCTGGAAACACCATATATTTT. Translation gives CASSSGTGAGNTIYF. V and J are TRBV7-9 and TRBJ1-3, with 10 positions matching TRBD1. The CDR3 runs 15 residues. J gave up 2 bases and V 4 bases, and 2 bases lay outside the gene matches. The germline V gene encodes CDR1 SEHNR and CDR2 FQNEAQ (reference sequence).

This clonotype was picked up a small number of times. V usage is TRBV29-1 and J usage is TRBJ2-7, with 7 bases that match TRBD2. The V gene's germline CDR1 is SQVTM and CDR2 ANQGSEA. J gave up 9 bases and V 0 bases, and 5 bases lay outside the gene matches. The length of the CDR3 is 12 residues. The CDR3 DNA sequence: TGCAGCGTTGAAGATCCCGGGGAGGGGCAGTACTTC. The encoded protein is CSVEDPGEGQYF.

This clonotype has only a few counts. The chain combines TRBV6-5 with TRBJ2-7; TRBD1 aligns across 8 bases. The J segment lost 4 bases and the V segment lost 6 bases, leaving 11 bases of the junction unmatched. CDR3 length equals 15 residues. In germline, CDR1 is MNHEY, CDR2 SVGAGI. In DNA form, the CDR3 reads TGTGCCAGCAGCGCACCTAACAGGGGGATGTACGAGCAGTACTTC. Amino acids: CASSAPNRGMYEQYF.

The chain is built from TRBV7-9 and TRBJ1-1; D is unresolved. The germline gives CDR1 SEHNR, CDR2 FQNEAQ (reference sequence). The V and J ends lost 3 bases and 3 bases respectively, with 8 bases between them. The CDR3 covers 13 residues. The DNA for the CDR3 is TGTGCCAGCAGCTTGGATCTACACACTGAAGCTTTCTTT. Protein: CASSLDLHTEAFF.

The genes are TRBV19 and TRBJ2-7; 7 bases are shared with TRBD2. The CDR3 contains 14 residues. V lost 3 bases to trimming and J lost 0 bases; unmatched junction nucleotides: 2. Germline lookup yields CDR1 LNHDA and CDR2 SQIVND (reference sequence). The CDR3 region is CASSMGGSSYEQYF. The CDR3 nucleotides read TGTGCCAGTAGTATGGGCGGGAGCTCCTACGAGCAGTACTTC.

This clonotype is labeled large (0.1 to 1%). This rearrangement joins TRBV19 to TRBJ2-2; 7 bases fit TRBD2. Germline trimming cut 9 bases from V and 3 bases from J; bases unmatched to any gene: 13. Germline CDR1 LNHDA, CDR2 SQIVND (reference sequence). CDR3 length: 16 amino acids. CDR3 DNA: TGTGCCAGCGTCCGGCGGGGGTGGGATCACACCGGGGAGCTGTTTTTT. Its translation is CASVRRGWDHTGELFF.

Comment on this clonotype: The junction differs from germline at one of its ends, possibly a read error. CDR3 region: CASSHEDSLNQPQHF. CDR3 nucleotide sequence: TGCGCCAGCAGCCATGAGGACAGCTTGAATCAGCCCCAGCATTTT. The chain combines TRBV5-6 with TRBJ1-5; D perhaps matches TRBD1 (6 bases). Germline loops: CDR1 SGHDT, CDR2 YYEEEE. The CDR3 has 15 residues.